This T cell receptor beta chain was documented in a study of early T cells in non-severe SARS-CoV-2 infection. Study-wide context: The authors sequenced bulk RNA from unsorted whole blood, leaving chains unpaired.

This clonotype occurred a few times. The antigen remains undetermined. Broader study findings: VDJdb-based matching was biased toward anti-spike CD8 responses and missed private and CD4 specificities.

The protocol attached unique molecular identifiers to individual cDNA molecules. A single record per CDR3 protein comes from TCRdb applying MiXCR to the 5' RACE reads. The data show around 61,000 distinct CDR3 sequences, with 10% to 11% seen just once and roughly 1.7% held by the top ten. The V end lost 3 bases, the J end lost 1 base, and 21 bases lay between the germline ends. The CDR3 loop spans 18 amino acids. This receptor was taken from an adult who was a healthcare worker with PCR-confirmed SARS-CoV-2 infection or an uninfected control (not recorded which). The V and J genes are TRBV12-3 or TRBV12-4 and TRBJ2-5; D is perhaps TRBD1 or TRBD2 (5 bases each). Sequenced input: whole blood. The CDR3 bases are TGTGCCAGCAGTTTCTTCACGGGGACCGACGTTTTCCAAGAGACCCAGTACTTC. This codes for CASSFFTGTDVFQETQYF.